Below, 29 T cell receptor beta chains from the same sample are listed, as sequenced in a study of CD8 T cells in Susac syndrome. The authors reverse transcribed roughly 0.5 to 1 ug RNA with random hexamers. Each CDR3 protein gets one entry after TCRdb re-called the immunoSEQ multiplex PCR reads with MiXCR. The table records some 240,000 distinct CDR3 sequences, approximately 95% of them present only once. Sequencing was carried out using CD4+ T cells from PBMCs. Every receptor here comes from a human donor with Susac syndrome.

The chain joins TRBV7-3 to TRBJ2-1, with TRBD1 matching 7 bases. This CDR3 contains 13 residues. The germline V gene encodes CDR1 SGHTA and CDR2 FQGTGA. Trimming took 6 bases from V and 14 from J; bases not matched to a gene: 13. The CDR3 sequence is CASRYDRGTAEFF. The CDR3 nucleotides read TGTGCCAGCAGGTACGATAGGGGGACAGCGGAGTTCTTC.

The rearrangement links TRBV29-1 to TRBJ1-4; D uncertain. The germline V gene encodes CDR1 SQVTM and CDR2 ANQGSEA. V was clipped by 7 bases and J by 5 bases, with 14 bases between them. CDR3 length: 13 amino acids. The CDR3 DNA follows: TGCAGCGCGACCCGGACGGGGAATGAAAAACTGTTTTTT. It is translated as CSATRTGNEKLFF.

CDR3 nucleotide sequence: TGTGCCAGCAACCGGATTAGGGAGATTCGGAACACTGAAGCTTTCTTT. Translated: CASNRIREIRNTEAFF. The chain couples TRBV7-3 to TRBJ1-1; D is unclear. V lost 7 bases to trimming and J lost 1 base, with 19 bases between them. Looked up from germline, CDR1 is SGHTA and CDR2 is FQGTGA. The CDR3 totals 16 residues.

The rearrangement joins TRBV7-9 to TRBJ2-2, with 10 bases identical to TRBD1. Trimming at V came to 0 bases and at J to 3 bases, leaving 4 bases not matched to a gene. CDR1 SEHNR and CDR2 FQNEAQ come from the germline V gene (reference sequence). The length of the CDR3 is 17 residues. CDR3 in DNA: TGTGCCAGCAGCTTAGCCTCGGGGACAGGGGACACCGGGGAGCTGTTTTTT. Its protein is CASSLASGTGDTGELFF.

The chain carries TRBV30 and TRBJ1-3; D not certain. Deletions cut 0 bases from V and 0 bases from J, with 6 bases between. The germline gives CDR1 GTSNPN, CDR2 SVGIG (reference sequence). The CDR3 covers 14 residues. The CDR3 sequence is CAWSVRVSGNTIYF. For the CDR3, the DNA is TGTGCCTGGAGTGTACGGGTCTCTGGAAACACCATATATTTT.

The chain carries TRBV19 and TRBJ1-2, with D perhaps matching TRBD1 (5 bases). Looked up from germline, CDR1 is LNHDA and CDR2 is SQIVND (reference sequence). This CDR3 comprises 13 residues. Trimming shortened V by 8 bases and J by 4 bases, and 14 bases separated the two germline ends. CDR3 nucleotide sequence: TGTGCCAGTCGAGGGGCCGCAACCTATGGCTACACCTTC. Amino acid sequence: CASRGAATYGYTF.

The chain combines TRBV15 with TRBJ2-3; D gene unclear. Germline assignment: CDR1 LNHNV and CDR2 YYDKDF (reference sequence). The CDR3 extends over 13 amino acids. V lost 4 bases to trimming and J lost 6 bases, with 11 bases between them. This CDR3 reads CATSKVSDDTQYF. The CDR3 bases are TGTGCCACCAGCAAAGTGTCGGATGATACGCAGTATTTT.

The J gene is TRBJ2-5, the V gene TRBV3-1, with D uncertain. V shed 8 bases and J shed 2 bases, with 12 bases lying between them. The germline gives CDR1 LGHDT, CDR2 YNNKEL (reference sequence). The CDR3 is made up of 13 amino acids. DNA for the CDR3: TGTGCCAGCTCCTCGACGCTACAAGAGACCCAGTACTTC. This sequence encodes CASSSTLQETQYF.

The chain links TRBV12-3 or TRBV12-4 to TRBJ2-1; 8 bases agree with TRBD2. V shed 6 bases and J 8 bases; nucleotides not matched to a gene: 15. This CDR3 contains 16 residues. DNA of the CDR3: TGTGCCAGCAGACGTACCGGGACTAGTGGGGGTCATGAGCAGTTCTTC. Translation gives CASRRTGTSGGHEQFF.

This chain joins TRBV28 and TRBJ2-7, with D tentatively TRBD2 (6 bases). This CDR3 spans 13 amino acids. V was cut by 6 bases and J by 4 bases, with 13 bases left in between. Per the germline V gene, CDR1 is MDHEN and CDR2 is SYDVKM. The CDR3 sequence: CASRRGGSYEQYF. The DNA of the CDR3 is TGTGCCAGCAGGAGAGGAGGGAGTTACGAGCAGTACTTC.

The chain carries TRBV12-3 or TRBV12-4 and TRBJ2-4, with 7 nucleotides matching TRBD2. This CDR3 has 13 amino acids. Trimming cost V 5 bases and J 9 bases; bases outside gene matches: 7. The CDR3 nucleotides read TGTGCCAGCAGTCGAGAAAGGGAGGGCATTCAGTACTTC. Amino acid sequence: CASSREREGIQYF.

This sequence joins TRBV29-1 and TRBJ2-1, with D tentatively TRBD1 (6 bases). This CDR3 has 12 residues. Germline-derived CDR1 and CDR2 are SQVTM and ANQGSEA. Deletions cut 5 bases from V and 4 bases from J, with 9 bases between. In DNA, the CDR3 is TGCAGCGTTTTGGACAGATACAATGAGCAGTTCTTC. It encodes CSVLDRYNEQFF.

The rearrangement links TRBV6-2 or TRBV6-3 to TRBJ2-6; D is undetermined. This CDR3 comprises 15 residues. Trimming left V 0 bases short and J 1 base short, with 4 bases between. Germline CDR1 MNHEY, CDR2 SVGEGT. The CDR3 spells CASSYSFSGANVLTF. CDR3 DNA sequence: TGTGCCAGCAGTTACTCGTTTTCTGGGGCCAACGTCCTGACTTTC.

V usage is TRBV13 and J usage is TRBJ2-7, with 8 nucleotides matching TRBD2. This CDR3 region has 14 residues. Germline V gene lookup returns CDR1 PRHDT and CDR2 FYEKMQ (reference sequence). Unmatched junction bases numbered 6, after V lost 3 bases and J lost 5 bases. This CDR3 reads CASSFQAGVNEQYF. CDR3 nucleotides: TGTGCCAGCAGCTTCCAAGCGGGAGTCAACGAGCAGTACTTC.

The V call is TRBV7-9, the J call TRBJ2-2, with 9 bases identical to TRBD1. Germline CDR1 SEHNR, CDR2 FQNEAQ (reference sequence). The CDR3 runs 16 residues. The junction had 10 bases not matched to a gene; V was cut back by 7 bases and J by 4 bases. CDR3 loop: CASNRGQGSITGELFF. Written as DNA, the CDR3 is TGTGCCAGCAACCGGGGACAGGGAAGCATCACCGGGGAGCTGTTTTTT. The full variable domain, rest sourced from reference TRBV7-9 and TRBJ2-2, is DTGVSQNPRHKITKRGQNVTFRCDPISEHNRLYWYRQTLGQGPEFLTYFQNEAQLEKSRLLSDRFSAERPKGSFSTLEIQRTEQGDSAMYLCASNRGQGSITGELFFGEGSRLTVL.

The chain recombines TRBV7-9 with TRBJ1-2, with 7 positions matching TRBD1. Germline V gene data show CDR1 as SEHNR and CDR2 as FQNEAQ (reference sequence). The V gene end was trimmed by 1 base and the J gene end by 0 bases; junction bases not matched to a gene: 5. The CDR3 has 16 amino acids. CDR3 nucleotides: TGTGCCAGCAGCTTAGAAATCGGGACAGCTAACTATGGCTACACCTTC. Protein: CASSLEIGTANYGYTF.

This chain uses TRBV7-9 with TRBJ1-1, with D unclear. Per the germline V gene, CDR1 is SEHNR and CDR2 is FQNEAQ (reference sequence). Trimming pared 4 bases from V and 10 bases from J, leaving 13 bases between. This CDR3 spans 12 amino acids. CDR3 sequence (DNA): TGTGCCAGCAGCTCCTACGGGGATAGAGCTTTCTTT. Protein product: CASSSYGDRAFF.

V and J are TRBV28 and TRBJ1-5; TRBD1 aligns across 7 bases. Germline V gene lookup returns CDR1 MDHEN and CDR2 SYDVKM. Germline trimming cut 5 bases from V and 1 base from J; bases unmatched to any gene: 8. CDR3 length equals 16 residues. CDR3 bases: TGTGCCAGCAGTCCACCGACAGGGTTGAGCAATCAGCCCCAGCATTTT. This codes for CASSPPTGLSNQPQHF.

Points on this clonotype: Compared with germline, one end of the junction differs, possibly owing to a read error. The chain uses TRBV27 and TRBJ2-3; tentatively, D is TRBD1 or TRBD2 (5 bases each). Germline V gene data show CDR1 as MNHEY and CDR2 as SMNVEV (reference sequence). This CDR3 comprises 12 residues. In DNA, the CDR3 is TGTGCCAGCAGTTTAAGGGACGATAGGCAGTATTTT. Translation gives CASSLRDDRQYF.

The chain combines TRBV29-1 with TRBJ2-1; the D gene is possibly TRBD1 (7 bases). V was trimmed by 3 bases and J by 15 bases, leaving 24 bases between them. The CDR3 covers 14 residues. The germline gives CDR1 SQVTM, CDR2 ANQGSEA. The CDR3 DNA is TGCAGCGTTGAGAGAGGACAGGTAGGAGGGCATAGGTTCTTC. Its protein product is CSVERGQVGGHRFF.

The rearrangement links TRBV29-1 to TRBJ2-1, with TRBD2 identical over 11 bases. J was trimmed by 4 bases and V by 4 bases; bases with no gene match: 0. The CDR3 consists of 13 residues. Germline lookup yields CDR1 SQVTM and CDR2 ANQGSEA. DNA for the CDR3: TGCAGCGTTGGACTAGCGGGATACAATGAGCAGTTCTTC. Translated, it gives CSVGLAGYNEQFF.

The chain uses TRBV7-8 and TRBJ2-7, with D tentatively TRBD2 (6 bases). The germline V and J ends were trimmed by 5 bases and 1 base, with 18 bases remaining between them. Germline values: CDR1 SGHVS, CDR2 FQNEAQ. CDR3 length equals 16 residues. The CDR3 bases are TGTGCCAGCAGCCCGCTCCCAGCGGGCCTGTCCTACGAGCAGTACTTC. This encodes CASSPLPAGLSYEQYF.

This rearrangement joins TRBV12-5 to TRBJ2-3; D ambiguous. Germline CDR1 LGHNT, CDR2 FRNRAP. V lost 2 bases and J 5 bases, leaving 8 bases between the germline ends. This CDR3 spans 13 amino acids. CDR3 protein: CASGLWRGDTQYF. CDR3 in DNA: TGTGCTAGTGGTTTGTGGCGAGGAGATACGCAGTATTTT.

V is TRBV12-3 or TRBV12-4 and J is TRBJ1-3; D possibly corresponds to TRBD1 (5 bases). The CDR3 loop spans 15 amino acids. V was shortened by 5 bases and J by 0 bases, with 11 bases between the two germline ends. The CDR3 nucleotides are TGTGCCAGCAGTCCCCAGGGACTCTCTGGAAACACCATATATTTT. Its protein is CASSPQGLSGNTIYF.

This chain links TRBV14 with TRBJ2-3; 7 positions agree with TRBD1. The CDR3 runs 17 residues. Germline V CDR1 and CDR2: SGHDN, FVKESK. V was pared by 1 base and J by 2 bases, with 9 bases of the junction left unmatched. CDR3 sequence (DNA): TGTGCCAGCAGCCAAGCCCCTCCGGGACAGCCCACAGATACGCAGTATTTT. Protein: CASSQAPPGQPTDTQYF. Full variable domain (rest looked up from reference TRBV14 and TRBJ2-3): EAGVTQFPSHSVIEKGQTVTLRCDPISGHDNLYWYRRVMGKEIKFLLHFVKESKQDESGMPNNRFLAERTGGTYSTLKVQPAELEDSGVYFCASSQAPPGQPTDTQYFGPGTRLTVL.

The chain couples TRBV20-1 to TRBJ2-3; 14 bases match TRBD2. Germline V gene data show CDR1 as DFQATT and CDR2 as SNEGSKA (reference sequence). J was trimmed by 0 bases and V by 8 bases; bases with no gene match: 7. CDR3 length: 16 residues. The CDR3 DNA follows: TGCAGTTGCCGACTAGCGGGAGGGAGTAGCACAGATACGCAGTATTTT. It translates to CSCRLAGGSSTDTQYF.

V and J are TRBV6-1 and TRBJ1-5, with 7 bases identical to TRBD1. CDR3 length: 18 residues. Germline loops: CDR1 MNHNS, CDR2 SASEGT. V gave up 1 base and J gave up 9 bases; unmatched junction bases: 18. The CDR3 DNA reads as TGTGCCAGCAGTGAAGTCATTTCGGGACAGCTAAACTCTTGGCCCCAGCATTTT. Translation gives CASSEVISGQLNSWPQHF.

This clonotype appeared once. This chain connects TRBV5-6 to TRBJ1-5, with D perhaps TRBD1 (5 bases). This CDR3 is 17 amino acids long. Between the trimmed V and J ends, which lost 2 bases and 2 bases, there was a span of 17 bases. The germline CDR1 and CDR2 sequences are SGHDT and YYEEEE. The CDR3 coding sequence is TGTGCCAGCAGCTTATTGGGAGTAAGGGACGGCAATCAGCCCCAGCATTTT. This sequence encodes CASSLLGVRDGNQPQHF.

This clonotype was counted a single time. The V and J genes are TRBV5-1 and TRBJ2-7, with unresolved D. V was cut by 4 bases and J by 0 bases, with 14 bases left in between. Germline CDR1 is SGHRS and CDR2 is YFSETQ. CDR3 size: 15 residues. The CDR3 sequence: CASSPDGRSSYEQYF. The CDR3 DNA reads TGCGCCAGCAGCCCGGACGGGCGAAGCTCCTACGAGCAGTACTTC.